The rows below give T cell receptor beta chains drawn from one sample of a study of shared clonotypes between healthy human individuals. The table came from immunoSEQ multiplex PCR; TCRdb's copy has only in-frame clones and leaves some out. The sample records some 2.1 million clones, around 95% being singletons. Sequencing was performed on naive CD4+ T cells sorted from blood. The receptor set was obtained from a man aged 18 to 29 in good health. Each CDR3 is given with its conserved first and last residue. Each record gives: J gene, D gene, V gene, clone size, CDR3 protein, CDR3 DNA. A D gene is named only where the DNA matches it firmly. Not all rows give a size; the values are once, few, many and, for expanded clones, a class.

J gene: TRBJ2-7; D gene: TRBD1; V gene: TRBV7-9; clone size: .; CDR3 protein: CASSFQGVGEQYF; CDR3 DNA: TGTGCCAGCAGCTTTCAGGGGGTTGGCGAGCAGTACTTC
J gene: TRBJ2-3; D gene: TRBD2; V gene: TRBV5-1; clone size: .; CDR3 protein: CASSLGGSMTDTQYF; CDR3 DNA: TGCGCCAGCAGCTTGGGCGGGAGTATGACAGATACGCAGTATTTT
J gene: TRBJ2-1; D gene: TRBD2; V gene: TRBV5-1; clone size: .; CDR3 protein: CASSAIAGGPNEQFF; CDR3 DNA: TGCGCCAGCAGCGCTATAGCGGGAGGGCCGAATGAGCAGTTCTTC
J gene: TRBJ2-7; D gene: TRBD1; V gene: TRBV6-1; clone size: .; CDR3 protein: CASSGAGTGSFREQYF; CDR3 DNA: TGTGCCAGCAGTGGAGCCGGGACAGGGTCGTTTCGCGAGCAGTACTTC
J gene: TRBJ1-5; D gene: TRBD1; V gene: TRBV6-6; clone size: once; CDR3 protein: CASSYSDRGGNQPQHF; CDR3 DNA: TGTGCCAGCAGTTACTCGGACAGGGGTGGGAATCAGCCCCAGCATTTT
J gene: TRBJ1-5; D gene: .; V gene: TRBV6-1; clone size: .; CDR3 protein: CASSGWMNQPQHF; CDR3 DNA: TGTGCCAGCAGTGGTTGGATGAATCAGCCCCAGCATTTT
J gene: TRBJ1-2; D gene: TRBD1; V gene: TRBV5-1; clone size: .; CDR3 protein: CASSSRTGDYGYTF; CDR3 DNA: TGCGCCAGCAGCTCACGGACAGGGGACTATGGCTACACCTTC
J gene: TRBJ2-6; D gene: .; V gene: TRBV29-1; clone size: .; CDR3 protein: CSVEVLAGANVLTF; CDR3 DNA: TGCAGCGTTGAAGTCCTCGCTGGGGCCAACGTCCTGACTTTC
J gene: TRBJ2-5; D gene: TRBD2; V gene: TRBV9; clone size: .; CDR3 protein: CASSSGLAGIGQETQYF; CDR3 DNA: TGTGCCAGCAGCTCGGGACTAGCGGGAATAGGCCAAGAGACCCAGTACTTC
J gene: TRBJ1-4; D gene: .; V gene: TRBV6-5; clone size: .; CDR3 protein: CASSSQGTTSEKLFF; CDR3 DNA: TGTGCCAGCAGTTCCCAGGGGACTACTAGTGAAAAACTGTTTTTT
J gene: TRBJ1-2; D gene: .; V gene: TRBV2; clone size: .; CDR3 protein: CASSSQGGVNYGYTF; CDR3 DNA: TGTGCCAGCAGTAGTCAGGGTGGGGTTAACTATGGCTACACCTTC
J gene: TRBJ1-6; D gene: .; V gene: TRBV5-1; clone size: .; CDR3 protein: CASSRVGQDNSPLHF; CDR3 DNA: TGCGCCAGCAGTCGAGTGGGGCAGGATAATTCACCCCTCCACTTT
J gene: TRBJ2-7; D gene: .; V gene: TRBV11-2; clone size: .; CDR3 protein: CASSLRLRGDEQYF; CDR3 DNA: TGTGCCAGCAGCTTACGCCTCAGGGGGGACGAGCAGTACTTC
J gene: TRBJ2-1; D gene: .; V gene: TRBV5-1; clone size: .; CDR3 protein: CASSLSQGLGEQFF; CDR3 DNA: TGCGCCAGCAGCTTGAGTCAGGGGCTGGGGGAGCAGTTCTTC
J gene: TRBJ2-2; D gene: .; V gene: TRBV2; clone size: once; CDR3 protein: CASSESRAGELFF; CDR3 DNA: TGTGCCAGCAGTGAATCAAGGGCCGGGGAGCTGTTTTTT
J gene: TRBJ2-7; D gene: .; V gene: TRBV7-2; clone size: once; CDR3 protein: CASSLELAYEQYF; CDR3 DNA: TGTGCCAGCAGCTTAGAGCTAGCCTACGAGCAGTACTTC
J gene: TRBJ2-7; D gene: .; V gene: TRBV6-6; clone size: .; CDR3 protein: CASSYRPGVLYEQYF; CDR3 DNA: TGTGCCAGCAGTTACCGACCGGGCGTGTTGTACGAGCAGTACTTC
J gene: TRBJ1-1; D gene: .; V gene: TRBV2; clone size: .; CDR3 protein: CASQQGLSAEAFF; CDR3 DNA: TGTGCCTCCCAGCAGGGGCTGAGCGCTGAAGCTTTCTTT
J gene: TRBJ2-1; D gene: TRBD2; V gene: TRBV5-6; clone size: .; CDR3 protein: CASSLTSGVLYNEQFF; CDR3 DNA: TGTGCCAGCAGCTTGACTAGCGGGGTTCTCTACAATGAGCAGTTCTTC
J gene: TRBJ2-5; D gene: TRBD1; V gene: TRBV30; clone size: once; CDR3 protein: CAWSEGTALGEETQYF; CDR3 DNA: TGTGCCTGGAGCGAGGGGACAGCCCTTGGCGAAGAGACCCAGTACTTC
J gene: TRBJ2-1; D gene: TRBD2; V gene: TRBV5-1; clone size: .; CDR3 protein: CASRTASGGYNEQFF; CDR3 DNA: TGCGCCAGCAGAACAGCTAGCGGGGGCTACAATGAGCAGTTCTTC
J gene: TRBJ2-4; D gene: .; V gene: TRBV6-6; clone size: .; CDR3 protein: CASSYGGDLAKNIQYF; CDR3 DNA: TGTGCCAGCAGTTACGGGGGAGATCTAGCCAAAAACATTCAGTACTTC
J gene: TRBJ2-1; D gene: TRBD2; V gene: TRBV2; clone size: .; CDR3 protein: CASSQVSGRSGEQFF; CDR3 DNA: TGTGCCAGCAGCCAGGTTAGCGGGAGGTCCGGTGAGCAGTTCTTC
J gene: TRBJ2-7; D gene: .; V gene: TRBV21-1; clone size: .; CDR3 protein: CASSKSRRPYEQYF; CDR3 DNA: TGTGCCAGCAGCAAATCTCGCAGGCCCTACGAGCAGTACTTC
J gene: TRBJ1-5; D gene: .; V gene: TRBV6-5; clone size: .; CDR3 protein: CASSYGGLGQWPQHF; CDR3 DNA: TGTGCCAGCAGTTACGGGGGCCTGGGGCAATGGCCCCAGCATTTT
J gene: TRBJ1-5; D gene: TRBD1; V gene: TRBV2; clone size: .; CDR3 protein: CASSLQGARSNQPQHF; CDR3 DNA: TGTGCCAGCAGTTTACAGGGGGCGAGGAGCAATCAGCCCCAGCATTTT
J gene: TRBJ1-2; D gene: TRBD1; V gene: TRBV2; clone size: once; CDR3 protein: CASRGQEMTYGYTF; CDR3 DNA: TGTGCCAGCAGGGGACAGGAGATGACCTATGGCTACACCTTC
J gene: TRBJ1-2; D gene: TRBD1; V gene: TRBV28; clone size: .; CDR3 protein: CASSLAGGGPKDYGYTF; CDR3 DNA: TGTGCCAGCAGTTTAGCAGGGGGCGGGCCAAAGGACTATGGCTACACCTTC
J gene: TRBJ2-5; D gene: .; V gene: TRBV5-1; clone size: .; CDR3 protein: CASSLWGGETQYF; CDR3 DNA: TGCGCCAGCAGCTTGTGGGGTGGAGAGACCCAGTACTTC
J gene: TRBJ1-3; D gene: .; V gene: TRBV30; clone size: .; CDR3 protein: CAWSEGNHSGNTIYF; CDR3 DNA: TGTGCCTGGAGTGAAGGGAACCACTCTGGAAACACCATATATTTT
J gene: TRBJ2-3; D gene: .; V gene: TRBV18; clone size: .; CDR3 protein: CASSQELTDTQYF; CDR3 DNA: TGTGCCAGCTCCCAAGAGCTCACAGATACGCAGTATTTT
J gene: TRBJ1-1; D gene: .; V gene: TRBV5-1; clone size: .; CDR3 protein: CASSSVEGGTEAFF; CDR3 DNA: TGCGCCAGCAGCTCCGTTGAGGGGGGCACTGAAGCTTTCTTT
J gene: TRBJ1-6; D gene: .; V gene: TRBV5-4; clone size: .; CDR3 protein: CASSPVLGAGNSPLHF; CDR3 DNA: TGTGCCAGCAGCCCCGTTTTGGGGGCAGGTAATTCACCCCTCCACTTT
J gene: TRBJ2-5; D gene: TRBD2; V gene: TRBV9; clone size: .; CDR3 protein: CASSPVPPSGRGETQYF; CDR3 DNA: TGTGCCAGCAGCCCTGTCCCCCCTAGCGGGAGGGGGGAGACCCAGTACTTC
J gene: TRBJ2-3; D gene: .; V gene: TRBV29-1; clone size: .; CDR3 protein: CSVGGVTDTQYF; CDR3 DNA: TGCAGCGTTGGGGGGGTCACAGATACGCAGTATTTT
J gene: TRBJ2-2; D gene: .; V gene: TRBV7-2; clone size: .; CDR3 protein: CASSLGQATGELFF; CDR3 DNA: TGTGCCAGCAGCTTAGGACAGGCCACCGGGGAGCTGTTTTTT
J gene: TRBJ2-7; D gene: .; V gene: TRBV7-8; clone size: .; CDR3 protein: CASSLRSTGSYEQYF; CDR3 DNA: TGTGCCAGCAGCTTAAGGTCGACAGGCTCCTACGAGCAGTACTTC
J gene: TRBJ2-7; D gene: .; V gene: TRBV5-1; clone size: .; CDR3 protein: CASSPLRADYEQYF; CDR3 DNA: TGCGCCAGCAGCCCCCTCAGGGCCGATTATGAGCAGTACTTC
J gene: TRBJ2-1; D gene: TRBD2; V gene: TRBV5-1; clone size: .; CDR3 protein: CASSPTRTSGSGNEQFF; CDR3 DNA: TGCGCCAGCAGCCCCACCCGGACTAGCGGGAGTGGGAATGAGCAGTTCTTC
J gene: TRBJ2-4; D gene: .; V gene: TRBV6-5; clone size: .; CDR3 protein: CASSSPGEAKNIQYF; CDR3 DNA: TGTGCCAGCAGTTCCCCTGGGGAAGCCAAAAACATTCAGTACTTC
J gene: TRBJ1-1; D gene: .; V gene: TRBV30; clone size: .; CDR3 protein: CAWSQEGLTEAFF; CDR3 DNA: TGTGCCTGGAGTCAGGAGGGGTTAACTGAAGCTTTCTTT
J gene: TRBJ1-6; D gene: .; V gene: TRBV7-2; clone size: .; CDR3 protein: CASSLGTWYNSPLHF; CDR3 DNA: TGTGCCAGCAGCTTAGGGACGTGGTATAATTCACCCCTCCACTTT
J gene: TRBJ1-1; D gene: .; V gene: TRBV4-1; clone size: .; CDR3 protein: CASSQDLRGMGTEAFF; CDR3 DNA: TGCGCCAGCAGCCAAGATTTGCGGGGAATGGGCACTGAAGCTTTCTTT
J gene: TRBJ2-7; D gene: .; V gene: TRBV7-2; clone size: .; CDR3 protein: CASSTRQTFYEQYF; CDR3 DNA: TGTGCCAGCAGCACAAGACAGACCTTCTACGAGCAGTACTTC
J gene: TRBJ2-5; D gene: .; V gene: TRBV7-3; clone size: .; CDR3 protein: CASSRGLQETQYF; CDR3 DNA: TGTGCCAGCAGCCGTGGACTTCAAGAGACCCAGTACTTC
J gene: TRBJ1-2; D gene: .; V gene: TRBV2; clone size: .; CDR3 protein: CASTQTGFNYGYTF; CDR3 DNA: TGTGCCAGCACCCAGACAGGTTTTAACTATGGCTACACCTTC
J gene: TRBJ2-1; D gene: TRBD1; V gene: TRBV5-1; clone size: once; CDR3 protein: CASTATGMTGTYNEQFF; CDR3 DNA: TGCGCCTCGACCGCTACCGGTATGACAGGGACCTACAATGAGCAGTTCTTC
J gene: TRBJ1-1; D gene: .; V gene: TRBV6-6; clone size: .; CDR3 protein: CATDQGVGPREAFF; CDR3 DNA: TGTGCCACCGACCAAGGGGTTGGGCCTCGTGAAGCTTTCTTT
J gene: TRBJ1-1; D gene: .; V gene: TRBV30; clone size: .; CDR3 protein: CAWSEDEAFF; CDR3 DNA: TGTGCCTGGAGTGAGGACGAAGCTTTCTTT
J gene: TRBJ1-5; D gene: .; V gene: TRBV6-1; clone size: .; CDR3 protein: CASTEGLLWGGWHF; CDR3 DNA: TGTGCCAGCACTGAAGGCCTCCTGTGGGGGGGGTGGCATTTT
J gene: TRBJ2-3; D gene: .; V gene: TRBV7-2; clone size: .; CDR3 protein: CASSPGSTDTQYF; CDR3 DNA: TGTGCCAGCAGCCCAGGATCCACAGATACGCAGTATTTT
J gene: TRBJ1-6; D gene: TRBD1; V gene: TRBV2; clone size: .; CDR3 protein: CASGDRGGNSPLHF; CDR3 DNA: TGTGCCAGTGGTGACAGGGGGGGGAATTCACCCCTCCACTTT
J gene: TRBJ1-6; D gene: .; V gene: TRBV5-1; clone size: .; CDR3 protein: CASSLEARGNSPLHF; CDR3 DNA: TGCGCCAGCAGCTTGGAAGCCCGGGGGAATTCACCCCTCCACTTT
J gene: TRBJ1-5; D gene: .; V gene: TRBV27; clone size: .; CDR3 protein: CASSLLGASNQPQHF; CDR3 DNA: TGTGCCAGCAGTTTATTGGGGGCCAGCAATCAGCCCCAGCATTTT
J gene: TRBJ2-1; D gene: TRBD2; V gene: TRBV5-1; clone size: .; CDR3 protein: CASSLNTGGSYNEQFF; CDR3 DNA: TGCGCCAGCAGCTTGAATACGGGGGGGTCCTACAATGAGCAGTTCTTC